These T cell receptor beta chains were read from a single sample in a study of radiotherapy plus CTLA-4 blockade in lung cancer. Libraries were prepared by immunoSEQ multiplex PCR; TCRdb keeps only in-frame clonotypes and omits some of them. This sample yields about 38,000 clones, of which about 73% are seen a single time; around 9.5% belongs to the top ten. The material was peripheral blood, obtained from a patient treated with radiotherapy plus ipilimumab. The source is a human donor with non-small cell lung cancer who had stable disease on radiotherapy plus ipilimumab. Both conserved end residues are part of each CDR3. Fields, in order: clone size, D gene, V gene, J gene, CDR3 DNA, CDR3 protein. The D gene is left open where the match is weak. Clone size appears in some rows only: once, few, many, or a class for an expanded clone.

clone_size: .
d_call: .
v_call: TRBV10-1
j_call: TRBJ2-2
cdr3_nt: TGCGCCAGCAGTGAGATTTGGACACCCGGGGAGCTGTTTTTT
cdr3_aa: CASSEIWTPGELFF

clone_size: .
d_call: .
v_call: TRBV15
j_call: TRBJ1-1
cdr3_nt: TGTGCCACCAGCAGAGATAAGGCTTCAGGGGCGGGTACTGAAGCTTTCTTT
cdr3_aa: CATSRDKASGAGTEAFF

clone_size: .
d_call: TRBD1
v_call: TRBV19
j_call: TRBJ2-1
cdr3_nt: TGTGCCAGTAGTTACTCGACAGGGGCTCCTCGGGGCAATGAGCAGTTCTTC
cdr3_aa: CASSYSTGAPRGNEQFF

clone_size: .
d_call: .
v_call: TRBV7-6
j_call: TRBJ2-5
cdr3_nt: TGTGCCAGCAGCTTAGTTGGAGGACACCAAGAGACCCAGTACTTC
cdr3_aa: CASSLVGGHQETQYF

clone_size: .
d_call: .
v_call: TRBV6-5
j_call: TRBJ2-4
cdr3_nt: TGTGCCAGCAGTTACTCCAGAACAGCGGTGGGGAACATTCAGTACTTC
cdr3_aa: CASSYSRTAVGNIQYF

clone_size: once
d_call: .
v_call: TRBV7-2
j_call: TRBJ2-5
cdr3_nt: TGTGCCAGCAGCCAACAGACAGGACTAGAGACCCAGTACTTC
cdr3_aa: CASSQQTGLETQYF

clone_size: .
d_call: .
v_call: TRBV19
j_call: TRBJ2-3
cdr3_nt: TGTGCCAGTAGTATGGTACCGGATACGCAGTATTTT
cdr3_aa: CASSMVPDTQYF

clone_size: .
d_call: .
v_call: TRBV6-6
j_call: TRBJ1-3
cdr3_nt: TGTGCCAGCAGTTTGACTGGCTCTGGAAACACCATATATTTT
cdr3_aa: CASSLTGSGNTIYF

clone_size: .
d_call: TRBD1
v_call: TRBV7-9
j_call: TRBJ2-6
cdr3_nt: TGTGCCAGCAATCAGGGGGAATCTGGGGCCAACGTCCTGACTTTC
cdr3_aa: CASNQGESGANVLTF

clone_size: few
d_call: .
v_call: TRBV2
j_call: TRBJ1-5
cdr3_nt: TGTGCCAGCAGTGTCGTCTCGGGGAGCAATCAGCCCCAGCATTTT
cdr3_aa: CASSVVSGSNQPQHF

clone_size: .
d_call: TRBD1
v_call: TRBV6-1
j_call: TRBJ1-6
cdr3_nt: TGTGCCAGCATCTCCGGGACAGGGGATAATTCACCCCTCCACTTT
cdr3_aa: CASISGTGDNSPLHF

clone_size: .
d_call: .
v_call: TRBV15
j_call: TRBJ1-1
cdr3_nt: TGTGCCACCAGCAAAGGGCAGGGTTCCACTGAAGCTTTCTTT
cdr3_aa: CATSKGQGSTEAFF